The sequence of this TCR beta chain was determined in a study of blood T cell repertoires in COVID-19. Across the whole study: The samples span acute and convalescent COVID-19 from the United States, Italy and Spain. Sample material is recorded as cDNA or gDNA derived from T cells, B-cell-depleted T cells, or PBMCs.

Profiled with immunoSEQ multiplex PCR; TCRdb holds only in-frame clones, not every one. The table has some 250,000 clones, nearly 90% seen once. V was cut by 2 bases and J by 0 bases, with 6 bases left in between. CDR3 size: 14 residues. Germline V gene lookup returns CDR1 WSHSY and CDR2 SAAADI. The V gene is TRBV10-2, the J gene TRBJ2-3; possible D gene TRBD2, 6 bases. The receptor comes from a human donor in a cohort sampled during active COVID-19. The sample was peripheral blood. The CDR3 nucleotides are TGCGCCAGCAGTGAGGCGGGGAGCACAGATACGCAGTATTTT. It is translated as CASSEAGSTDTQYF.